This TCR beta chain was captured by sequencing in a study of T cells in Graves' hyperthyroidism and ophthalmopathy. Whole-study results and caveats: Most thyroid clonotypes expanded above 0.001 appeared in blood too.

The CDR3 is made up of 15 amino acids. Per germline, CDR1 MDHEN and CDR2 SYDVKM. The V end lost 3 bases, the J end lost 0 bases, and 12 bases lay between the germline ends. Note on this clonotype: Its matching antigen is unknown.

For ophthalmopathy patients, the Clinical Activity Score was at least 3 and the NOSPECS grade at least 4; duration was under 3 months. Amplified TCR beta CDR3 regions came from RNA transcripts. The HTBI primer set drove a first-round RT-PCR of the TCR CDR3. TCRdb passed the multiplex PCR reads through MiXCR, listing each CDR3 protein once. The sample records fewer than 750,000 distinct CDR3 sequences, roughly 14% being singletons. The receptor comes from a woman aged 40 to 50 with Graves' ophthalmopathy. Sequenced: blood. V is TRBV28 and J is TRBJ2-7; no firm D call. The CDR3 spells CASSLGSLGSYEQYF. DNA for the CDR3: TGTGCCAGCAGTTTGGGTTCTCTTGGCTCCTACGAGCAGTACTTC.